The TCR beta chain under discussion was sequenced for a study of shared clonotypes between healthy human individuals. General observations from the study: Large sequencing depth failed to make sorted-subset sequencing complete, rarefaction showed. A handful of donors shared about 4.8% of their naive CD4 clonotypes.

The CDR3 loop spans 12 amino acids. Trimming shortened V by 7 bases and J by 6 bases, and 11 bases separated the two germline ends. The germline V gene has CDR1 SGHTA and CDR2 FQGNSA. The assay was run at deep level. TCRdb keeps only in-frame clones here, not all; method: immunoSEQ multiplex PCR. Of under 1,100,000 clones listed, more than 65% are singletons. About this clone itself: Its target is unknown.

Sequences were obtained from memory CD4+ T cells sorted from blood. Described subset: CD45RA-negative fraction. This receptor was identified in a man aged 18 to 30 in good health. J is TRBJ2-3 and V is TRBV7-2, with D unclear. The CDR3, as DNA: TGTGCCAGCACCCCCTTGATGGATACGCAGTATTTT. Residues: CASTPLMDTQYF.